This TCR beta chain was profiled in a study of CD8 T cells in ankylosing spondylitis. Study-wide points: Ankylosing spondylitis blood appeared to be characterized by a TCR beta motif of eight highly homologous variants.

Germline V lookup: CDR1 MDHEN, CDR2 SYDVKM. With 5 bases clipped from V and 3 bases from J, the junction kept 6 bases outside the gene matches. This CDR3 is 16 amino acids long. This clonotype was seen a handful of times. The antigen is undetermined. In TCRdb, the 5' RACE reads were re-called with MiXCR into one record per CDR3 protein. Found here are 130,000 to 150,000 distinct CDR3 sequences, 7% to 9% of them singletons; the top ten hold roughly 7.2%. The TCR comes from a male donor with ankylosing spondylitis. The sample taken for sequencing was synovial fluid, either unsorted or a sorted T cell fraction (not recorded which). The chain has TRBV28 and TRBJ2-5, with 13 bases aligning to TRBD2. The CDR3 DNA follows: TGTGCCAGCAGTCTGACTAGCGGGGGGCCGGAAGAGACCCAGTACTTC. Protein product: CASSLTSGGPEETQYF.